The T cell receptor beta chain under discussion was sequenced for a study of PD-1 blockade in classical Hodgkin lymphoma. CDR1 is LNHDA and CDR2 is SQIVND in the germline V gene (reference sequence). V dropped 9 bases and J dropped 2; count of bases not matched to a gene: 6. This CDR3 region has 14 residues. Time point here: cycle 4 day 1 (C4D1), after less than seven weeks of nivolumab. Every patient experienced relapse after autologous stem cell transplantation, and brentuximab vedotin exposure varied. Data came from immunoSEQ multiplex PCR; TCRdb stores just in-frame clones and leaves some out. The repertoire holds about 27,000 clones, with around 72% as singletons. By share, this clone ranks as medium-sized (0.01 to 0.1%).

Sequenced material: peripheral blood mononuclear cells (PBMCs), taken before the fourth cycle of nivolumab. The clonotype originates from a human donor with classical Hodgkin lymphoma. V and J are TRBV19 and TRBJ1-3, with 8 bases lining up with TRBD1. Written as DNA, the CDR3 is TGTGCCAGCTTGCCAGGGGGCACTGGAAACACCATATATTTT. Its protein product is CASLPGGTGNTIYF.